This T cell receptor (beta chain) was identified during a study of blood T cells in healthy people across ages. Germline CDR1 and CDR2: SGHAT and FQNNGV. The length of the CDR3 is 14 residues. V gave up 4 bases and J gave up 10 bases, with 14 bases separating them. Study-wide findings and caveats: Changes in expanded clonotypes were possibly confounded, as the CMV status of donors was unknown. The study found TCR beta diversity correlated strongly with naive T cell percentage.

In the case of this clonotype: Its target is unknown.

A second PCR of roughly 7 to 11 cycles used a sample-barcoded 5' primer and a J-beta primer mix. A minimum of 2.5 million CDR3-containing paired-end reads was obtained for each sample. TCRdb analysed the 5' RACE reads with MiXCR anew, one entry per CDR3 protein. The sample comprises 1,100,000 or so distinct CDR3 sequences, less than 50% of which are singletons, and over 15% rests with the top ten. The V and J genes are TRBV11-2 and TRBJ1-6; TRBD1 is a possible D gene (5 bases). The specimen was blood. This receptor was obtained from a woman aged 55-69 years in good health. This CDR3 is CASSSGQARSPLHF. DNA for the CDR3: TGTGCCAGCAGCTCAGGGCAGGCTAGGTCACCCCTCCACTTT.